The 28 T cell receptor beta chains given below trace back to one sample, sequenced in a study of beta chain features in type 1 diabetes. Findings and caveats of the study: When Type 1 diabetes patients were examined, their TCRB CDR3s proved moderately but significantly shorter in all four CD4+ subsets.

These receptors have no known antigen. Reverse transcribing all isolated RNA meant expressed TCRB transcripts were sequenced. Using immunoSEQ multiplex PCR, the repertoire was profiled, and TCRdb retains in-frame clones only, with some absent. Of just over 25,000 clones listed, 49% were seen once; the top ten hold approximately 0.3%. What was sequenced was stem cell memory CD4+ T cells from blood. Every receptor here comes from a man between 25 and 39 years old with type 1 diabetes.

This clone was detected only a few times. V usage is TRBV6-5 and J usage is TRBJ2-7, with a possible D match to TRBD1 (5 bases). V lost 7 bases and J lost 1, with 17 bases in between. Germline values: CDR1 MNHEY, CDR2 SVGAGI. This CDR3 contains 15 residues. The CDR3 region has the DNA TGTGCCAGCACCTCCGCCGGGCAGGGTTCCTACGAGCAGTACTTC. Protein product: CASTSAGQGSYEQYF.

A single count supports this clone. J is TRBJ1-2 and V is TRBV6-1; a weak D match, TRBD1 (5 bases). The CDR3 length is 15 residues. The V gene's germline CDR1 is MNHNS and CDR2 SASEGT. Trimming took off 4 bases at V and 2 bases at J, with 14 bases between the two ends. The CDR3 coding sequence is TGTGCCAGCAGTGGACAGTCGCTGTCAAACTATGGCTACACCTTC. Amino acids: CASSGQSLSNYGYTF.

The rearrangement uses TRBV20-1 and TRBJ2-7, with D hard to call. The CDR3 sequence is 11 residues long. The V end was cut by 5 bases, the J end by 11 bases, with 16 bases between. Per the germline V gene, CDR1 is DFQATT and CDR2 is SNEGSKA (reference sequence). The DNA of the CDR3 is TGCAGTGCTGCGAGTGGTCCGCTCAAGTACTTC. It yields the protein CSAASGPLKYF.

The count of this clone is one. V and J are TRBV4-1 and TRBJ2-3; 11 nucleotides match TRBD2. V gave up 5 bases and J gave up 9 bases; unmatched junction bases: 10. CDR3 length equals 15 residues. Germline V gene lookup returns CDR1 MGHRA and CDR2 YSYEKL. The CDR3 region is CASSKLAGAQITQYF. As DNA, the CDR3 is TGCGCCAGCAGCAAACTAGCGGGGGCACAGATAACGCAGTATTTT.

This rearrangement joins TRBV5-1 to TRBJ2-2; 10 bases map to TRBD2. The CDR3 contains 16 residues. Germline CDR1 SGHRS, CDR2 YFSETQ. V lost 6 bases, J lost 6 bases, and 11 bases stayed unmatched. CDR3 nucleotide sequence: TGCGCCAGCATTCCGGTTGGGACTAGCGCTCCCGGGGAGCTGTTTTTT. Amino acids: CASIPVGTSAPGELFF.

This clone was picked up a small number of times. The chain uses TRBV4-1 and TRBJ2-5, with a weak D call TRBD1 (5 bases). V lost 5 bases, J lost 0 bases, and 13 bases lay in between. Germline V gene lookup returns CDR1 MGHRA and CDR2 YSYEKL. This CDR3 is built from 15 residues. CDR3 amino acids: CASSDGQGHQETQYF. CDR3 nucleotides: TGCGCCAGCAGCGATGGGCAGGGTCACCAAGAGACCCAGTACTTC.

This clone was observed a few times. The chain is built from TRBV7-2 and TRBJ2-7, with D possibly matching TRBD2 (6 bases). The CDR3 runs 16 residues. Trimming took off 0 bases at V and 3 bases at J, with 15 bases between the two ends. CDR1 is SGHTA, CDR2 FQGNSA, per germline. DNA for the CDR3: TGTGCCAGCAGCTTAGCCGGTAGCGGACGACACTACGAGCAGTACTTC. Translating gives CASSLAGSGRHYEQYF.

This sequence joins TRBV14 and TRBJ1-2, with no clear D. Germline assignment: CDR1 SGHDN and CDR2 FVKESK. V lost 2 bases, J lost 4 bases, and 14 bases lay in between. The CDR3 is made up of 15 amino acids. The DNA of the CDR3 is TGTGCCAGCAGCCAACCTCTCTCAGGATTCTATGGCTACACCTTC. The encoded protein is CASSQPLSGFYGYTF. Based on the CDR3 plus reference TRBV14 and TRBJ1-2, the full variable domain is EAGVTQFPSHSVIEKGQTVTLRCDPISGHDNLYWYRRVMGKEIKFLLHFVKESKQDESGMPNNRFLAERTGGTYSTLKVQPAELEDSGVYFCASSQPLSGFYGYTFGSGTRLTVV.

This clone was seen a few times. The chain couples TRBV6-5 to TRBJ2-1, with 11 bases that match TRBD2. Germline CDR1 reads MNHEY; CDR2 reads SVGAGI. With 6 bases clipped from V and 11 bases from J, the junction kept 6 bases outside the gene matches. The CDR3 has 13 amino acids. The CDR3, as DNA: TGTGCCAGCAGCCGCGGGACTAGCGGCAAGCAGTTCTTC. Residues: CASSRGTSGKQFF.

V usage is TRBV7-9 and J usage is TRBJ1-1; the match to TRBD1 covers 9 bases. This CDR3 is built from 15 residues. Germline V CDR1 and CDR2: SEHNR, FQNEAQ (reference sequence). The junction had 8 bases not matched to a gene; V was cut back by 4 bases and J by 5 bases. Here the CDR3 reads CASSSGWDRETEAFF. CDR3 nucleotide sequence: TGTGCCAGCAGCTCCGGATGGGACAGGGAGACTGAAGCTTTCTTT.

The table lists this clone with a few counts. The V call is TRBV6-1, the J call TRBJ2-2; 7 bases agree with TRBD2. The J segment lost 6 bases and the V segment lost 3 bases, leaving 10 bases of the junction unmatched. The CDR3 totals 16 residues. The germline gives CDR1 MNHNS, CDR2 SASEGT. This chain's CDR3 is CASSDLSRGGAGELFF. DNA of the CDR3: TGTGCCAGCAGTGATTTGTCGAGGGGAGGGGCCGGGGAGCTGTTTTTT.

The rearrangement links TRBV5-5 to TRBJ1-6; tentative D call: TRBD1 (5 bases). CDR3 length equals 15 residues. Germline loops: CDR1 SGHKS, CDR2 YYEKEE (reference sequence). V was cut by 2 bases and J by 5 bases, with 11 bases left in between. In DNA form, the CDR3 reads TGTGCCAGCAGCTTCATCGGGGGGGATAATTCACCCCTCCACTTT. Amino acids: CASSFIGGDNSPLHF. Full variable domain (missing parts from reference TRBV5-5 and TRBJ1-6): DAGVTQSPTHLIKTRGQQVTLRCSPISGHKSVSWYQQVLGQGPQFIFQYYEKEERGRGNFPDRFSARQFPNYSSELNVNALLLGDSALYLCASSFIGGDNSPLHFGNGTRLTVT.

This clone occurred a few times. The rearrangement joins TRBV7-8 to TRBJ1-4; 9 bases fit TRBD1. In germline, CDR1 is SGHVS, CDR2 FQNEAQ. Trimming removed 5 bases from V and 0 bases from J; junction bases left unmatched: 7. The CDR3 runs to 17 residues. The CDR3 coding sequence is TGTGCCAGCAGCACCGGGACAGGGACGGCAACTAATGAAAAACTGTTTTTT. This sequence encodes CASSTGTGTATNEKLFF.

The chain recombines TRBV5-1 with TRBJ1-1; no clear D gene. The V end was cut by 3 bases, the J end by 4 bases, with 7 bases between. CDR1 SGHRS and CDR2 YFSETQ come from the germline V gene. CDR3 length: 12 amino acids. This CDR3 is CASSSELTEAFF. CDR3 nucleotides: TGCGCCAGCAGCTCCGAACTCACTGAAGCTTTCTTT.

This clone occurred a few times. The J gene is TRBJ2-3, the V gene TRBV11-2; the match to TRBD1 covers 7 bases. V shed 4 bases and J 5 bases; nucleotides not matched to a gene: 3. The CDR3 has 13 residues. Germline V CDR1 and CDR2: SGHAT, FQNNGV. The CDR3 loop is CASSYRGRDTQYF. CDR3 sequence (DNA): TGTGCCAGCAGCTACAGGGGCAGAGATACGCAGTATTTT.

The chain has TRBV7-2 and TRBJ2-5; 7 bases are shared with TRBD2. After removal of 5 bases from V and 1 base from J, the junction contained 4 bases not matched to a gene. The CDR3 runs to 14 residues. Germline values: CDR1 SGHTA, CDR2 FQGNSA. CDR3 in DNA: TGTGCCAGCAGCACCTCTAGCGGCCAAGAGACCCAGTACTTC. The encoded protein is CASSTSSGQETQYF.

V and J are TRBV6-5 and TRBJ2-1; 7 positions match TRBD2. Germline CDR1 reads MNHEY; CDR2 reads SVGAGI. Trimming removed 5 bases from V and 9 bases from J; junction bases left unmatched: 7. This CDR3 spans 13 amino acids. The CDR3 protein is CASSPGPGGEQFF. Here the CDR3 DNA reads TGTGCCAGCAGTCCCGGCCCGGGGGGTGAGCAGTTCTTC.

The rearrangement links TRBV7-6 to TRBJ2-5, with TRBD1 as a possible D gene (5 bases). The J call may be wrong; the DNA end is better matched by TRBJ2-7. This CDR3 contains 14 residues. Germline V gives CDR1 SGHVS, CDR2 FNYEAQ. The CDR3 DNA sequence: TGTGCCAGCAGCTTAGCCTCCAGGGACTACGAGCAGTACTTC. It is translated as CASSLASRDYEQYF.

There are a few counts of this clone. This sequence joins TRBV7-2 and TRBJ2-3; 7 bases fit TRBD2. Trimming at V came to 5 bases and at J to 4 bases, leaving 6 bases not matched to a gene. This CDR3 contains 14 residues. The V gene's germline CDR1 is SGHTA and CDR2 FQGNSA. Here the CDR3 reads CASSPLGRADTQYF. CDR3 DNA: TGTGCCAGCAGCCCTCTAGGGAGGGCAGATACGCAGTATTTT.

This chain joins TRBV10-3 and TRBJ1-1, with D hard to call. CDR1 is ENHRY and CDR2 is SYGVKD in the germline V gene. Trimming pared 4 bases from V and 1 base from J, leaving 4 bases between. The CDR3 runs to 12 residues. CDR3 loop: CAISGQNTEAFF. The CDR3 nucleotides read TGTGCCATCAGTGGACAGAACACTGAAGCTTTCTTT.

The genes are TRBV30 and TRBJ1-4; tentative D call: TRBD1 (6 bases). Trimming removed 1 base from V and 7 bases from J, with 10 bases in between. Germline V gene sequence: CDR1 GTSNPN, CDR2 SVGIG (reference sequence). The CDR3 consists of 13 residues. DNA for the CDR3: TGTGCCTGGAGTGGGTACAGGGCTGAAAAACTGTTTTTT. This translates into CAWSGYRAEKLFF.

This sequence joins TRBV6-6 and TRBJ1-5; possibly TRBD1 for D (5 bases). This CDR3 is 16 amino acids long. The V gene lost 6 bases and the J gene lost 9 bases, with 24 bases spanning the gap. Germline assignment: CDR1 MNHNY and CDR2 SVGAGI (reference sequence). CDR3 in DNA: TGTGCCAGCAGCCCCGTCGGGGGGGAAGGCCGTAGGCCCCAGCATTTT. Encoded protein: CASSPVGGEGRRPQHF.

The V and J genes are TRBV10-1 and TRBJ2-3; 11 bases agree with TRBD2. Germline values: CDR1 WNHNN, CDR2 SYGVQD (reference sequence). V trimming: 2 bases; J trimming: 5 bases; junction bases outside the gene matches: 9. The CDR3 consists of 17 residues. CDR3: CASSEASSGRRGDTQYF. In nucleotides, the CDR3 is TGCGCCAGCAGTGAGGCTTCTAGCGGGAGGCGGGGAGATACGCAGTATTTT.

This sequence joins TRBV5-4 and TRBJ2-7; TRBD1 matches at 7 bases. The CDR3 loop spans 15 amino acids. The junction had 11 bases not matched to a gene; V was cut back by 5 bases and J by 3 bases. Germline loops: CDR1 SGHNT, CDR2 YYREEE (reference sequence). CDR3 bases: TGTGCCAGCAGGCGATCCGGGACAGAGTTCTACGAGCAGTACTTC. Translating it yields CASRRSGTEFYEQYF.

This clone occurred a few times. The chain employs TRBV25-1 and TRBJ2-1; possible D gene TRBD1, 6 bases. Germline assignment: CDR1 MGHDK and CDR2 SYGVNS. Trimming removed 4 bases at V and 3 bases at J, with 16 bases between. This CDR3 is built from 16 residues. The CDR3 DNA reads TGTGCCAGCAGTGCCCCCGGGGTAGGGGGCTACAATGAGCAGTTCTTC. It encodes CASSAPGVGGYNEQFF.

The chain employs TRBV4-1 and TRBJ2-2; 7 bases align to TRBD2. Unmatched junction bases numbered 5, after V lost 0 bases and J lost 4 bases. The CDR3 runs to 16 residues. Germline-derived CDR1 and CDR2 are MGHRA and YSYEKL. CDR3: CASSQEAQRGTGELFF. CDR3 sequence (DNA): TGCGCCAGCAGCCAAGAGGCCCAGCGGGGCACCGGGGAGCTGTTTTTT.

The sample holds one count of this clone. Mismatch with germline at one junction end may stem from a read error. The J gene is TRBJ1-2, the V gene TRBV7-9; TRBD1 aligns across 12 bases. Germline values: CDR1 SEHNR, CDR2 FQNEAQ (reference sequence). The CDR3 consists of 11 residues. Here the CDR3 reads CASSFGTGGIF. The CDR3 DNA sequence: TGTGCCAGCAGCTTCGGGACAGGGGGCATCTTC.

This clone was recorded a few times. The V call is TRBV29-1, the J call TRBJ1-1; D unresolved. V dropped 4 bases and J dropped 1 base, with 4 bases sitting between them. The length of the CDR3 is 11 residues. Germline-derived CDR1 and CDR2 are SQVTM and ANQGSEA. This CDR3 reads CSVVRNTEAFF. The CDR3 DNA reads TGCAGCGTTGTCCGGAACACTGAAGCTTTCTTT.